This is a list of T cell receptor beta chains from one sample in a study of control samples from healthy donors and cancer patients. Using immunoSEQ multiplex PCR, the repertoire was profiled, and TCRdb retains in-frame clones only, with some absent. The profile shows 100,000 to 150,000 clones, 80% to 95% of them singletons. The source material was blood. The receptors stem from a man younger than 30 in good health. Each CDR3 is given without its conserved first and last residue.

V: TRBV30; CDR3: AWSGTSGNTIY
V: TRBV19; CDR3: ASSIKRAGYGNTIY
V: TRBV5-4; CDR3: ASSYSRGSGANVLT
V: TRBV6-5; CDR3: ASKRWIEGNTEAF
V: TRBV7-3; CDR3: ASSLGAGSYYEQY
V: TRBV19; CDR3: ASRARDEKLF
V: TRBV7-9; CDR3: ASSLLSKATEAF
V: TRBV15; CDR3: ATSSGQAIHSNQPQH
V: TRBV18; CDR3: ASSTSGGGYNEQF
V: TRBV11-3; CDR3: ASSPGLNNEQF
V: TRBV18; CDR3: ASSPQSGAYEQY
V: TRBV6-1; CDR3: ASSETRGETQY
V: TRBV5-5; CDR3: ASSLVPGGATDTQY
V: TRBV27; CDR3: ASSARDRLSYEQY
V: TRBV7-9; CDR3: ASSSAGATYNEQF
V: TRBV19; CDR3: ASSASGQLNEKLF
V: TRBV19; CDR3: ASRGTGISGGAGQF
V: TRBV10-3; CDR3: AINLEGRNQPQH
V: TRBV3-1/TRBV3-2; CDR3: ASSQAGSGYGYT
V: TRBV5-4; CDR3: ASSQSSSGGAYEQY
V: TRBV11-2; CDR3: ASSPRTPDYGYT
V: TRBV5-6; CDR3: ASSLGRSGIYTGELF
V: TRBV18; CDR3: ASSPPGGGYT
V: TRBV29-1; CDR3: SVVWNTEAF
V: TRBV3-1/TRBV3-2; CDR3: ASSRTGETQY
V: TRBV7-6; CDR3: ASSRLLGGYYGYT
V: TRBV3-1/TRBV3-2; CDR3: ASSQAAEMNTEAF
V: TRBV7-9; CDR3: ASSAGTVMDEKLF
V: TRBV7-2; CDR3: ASSVTGTGSYEQY
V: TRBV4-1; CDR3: ASSQDVREGGTDTQY
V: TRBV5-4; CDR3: ASSLTISGELF